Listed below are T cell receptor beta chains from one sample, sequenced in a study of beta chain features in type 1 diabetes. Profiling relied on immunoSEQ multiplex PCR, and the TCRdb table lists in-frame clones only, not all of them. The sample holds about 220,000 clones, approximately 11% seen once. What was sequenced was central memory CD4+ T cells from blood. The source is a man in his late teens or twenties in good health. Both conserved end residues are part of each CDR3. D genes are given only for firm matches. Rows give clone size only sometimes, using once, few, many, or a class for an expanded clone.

CDR3nt: TGCGCCAGCAGCTACAGGGGCTATGAGCAGTTCTTC
CDR3aa: CASSYRGYEQFF
j_gene: TRBJ2-1
d_gene: TRBD1
v_gene: TRBV5-1
abundance: few

CDR3nt: TGTGCCAGCAGTGACCTCGGACTCACCGGGGAGCTGTTTTTT
CDR3aa: CASSDLGLTGELFF
j_gene: TRBJ2-2
d_gene: -
v_gene: TRBV25-1
abundance: -

CDR3nt: TGTGCAAGTCGCCCAAACACTAGCGGGGCACCCTACGAGCAGTACTTC
CDR3aa: CASRPNTSGAPYEQYF
j_gene: TRBJ2-7
d_gene: -
v_gene: TRBV12-2
abundance: -

CDR3nt: TGTGCCATCAGCTCTACAGGGGACACTGAAGCTTTCTTT
CDR3aa: CAISSTGDTEAFF
j_gene: TRBJ1-1
d_gene: TRBD1
v_gene: TRBV10-3
abundance: -

CDR3nt: TGTGCCAGCGATGGAGGCGGTAGAGGCGAGCAGTACTTC
CDR3aa: CASDGGGRGEQYF
j_gene: TRBJ2-7
d_gene: -
v_gene: TRBV2
abundance: -

CDR3nt: TGTGCCTGGAGTGTACACAGGGGGCCGTATAGCAATCAGCCCCAGCATTTT
CDR3aa: CAWSVHRGPYSNQPQHF
j_gene: TRBJ1-5
d_gene: TRBD1
v_gene: TRBV30
abundance: -

CDR3nt: TGCGCCAGCAGAGAGGTCCTCTCTGGGGCCAACGTCCTGACTTTC
CDR3aa: CASREVLSGANVLTF
j_gene: TRBJ2-6
d_gene: -
v_gene: TRBV5-1
abundance: many

CDR3nt: TGTGCCAGCAGTCTTACTAGCGGGAGGATCTACGAGCAGTACTTC
CDR3aa: CASSLTSGRIYEQYF
j_gene: TRBJ2-7
d_gene: TRBD2
v_gene: TRBV27
abundance: -

CDR3nt: TGTGCCAGCAGCCCCCAGGGGGGGGGTACCTACGAGCAGTACTTC
CDR3aa: CASSPQGGGTYEQYF
j_gene: TRBJ2-7
d_gene: -
v_gene: TRBV7-9
abundance: few

CDR3nt: TGTGCCAGCAGCCCGAGCGGGGACCCCTACGAGCAGTACTTC
CDR3aa: CASSPSGDPYEQYF
j_gene: TRBJ2-7
d_gene: TRBD2
v_gene: TRBV7-2
abundance: few

CDR3nt: TGTGCGCATGGACAGACCACTGAAGCTTTCTTT
CDR3aa: CAHGQTTEAFF
j_gene: TRBJ1-1
d_gene: -
v_gene: TRBV10-3
abundance: -

CDR3nt: TGTGCCAGTAGTCGCGACAGCGCGAGCTATGGCTACACCTTC
CDR3aa: CASSRDSASYGYTF
j_gene: TRBJ1-2
d_gene: -
v_gene: TRBV19
abundance: few

CDR3nt: TGTGCCAGTAGACCGGGACAGGGGTTTTTCACCGGGGAGCTGTTTTTT
CDR3aa: CASRPGQGFFTGELFF
j_gene: TRBJ2-2
d_gene: TRBD1
v_gene: TRBV19
abundance: few

CDR3nt: TGCGCCAGCAGCTTGGCGGCAGTAGGAAACTATGGCTACACCTTC
CDR3aa: CASSLAAVGNYGYTF
j_gene: TRBJ1-2
d_gene: -
v_gene: TRBV5-1
abundance: few

CDR3nt: TGCGCCAGCAGCCCCCCATGGCGGGGAGACACAGATACGCAGTATTTT
CDR3aa: CASSPPWRGDTDTQYF
j_gene: TRBJ2-3
d_gene: -
v_gene: TRBV5-1
abundance: -

CDR3nt: TGTGCCAGCAGCTTGGCGCTAGCGGGACCCACAGATACGCAGTATTTT
CDR3aa: CASSLALAGPTDTQYF
j_gene: TRBJ2-3
d_gene: TRBD2
v_gene: TRBV5-6
abundance: -

CDR3nt: TGTGCCAGCAGCTTAGCTCTAGCGGGATTACCTACGCAGTATTTT
CDR3aa: CASSLALAGLPTQYF
j_gene: TRBJ2-3
d_gene: TRBD2
v_gene: TRBV7-2
abundance: -

CDR3nt: TGTGCCAGCAGCGCGACTATCTACAATGAGCAGTTCTTC
CDR3aa: CASSATIYNEQFF
j_gene: TRBJ2-1
d_gene: -
v_gene: TRBV9
abundance: -

CDR3nt: TGTGCCAGCAGCCATTCCACCCTGTCATTTAACTATGGCTACACCTTC
CDR3aa: CASSHSTLSFNYGYTF
j_gene: TRBJ1-2
d_gene: -
v_gene: TRBV16
abundance: few

CDR3nt: TGCAGCGTTGCCAAGCCAGGGGAGGCCACAGATACGCAGTATTTT
CDR3aa: CSVAKPGEATDTQYF
j_gene: TRBJ2-3
d_gene: -
v_gene: TRBV29-1
abundance: -